Each of the 25 T cell receptor beta chains below was sequenced from the same sample in a study of Ad26.COV2.S vaccination and SARS-CoV-2 variants. Treatment given: roughly 20 received Ad26.COV2.S at low or high dose, single or two shots; about 5 received placebo; per-sample allocation not given. Each sample was drawn 63 days after the first injection (of vaccine or placebo). This table comes from immunoSEQ multiplex PCR, and its TCRdb copy is limited to in-frame clones, with some not included. The profile covers about 250,000 clones, with over 75% appearing a single time and roughly 3.5% taken by the ten largest. The input for sequencing was peripheral blood, taken in a trial of Ad26.COV2.S vaccine versus placebo. The source is a person aged 18-60 years who received the Ad26.COV2.S COVID-19 vaccine or a placebo.

J is TRBJ1-4 and V is TRBV5-4; D not resolved. This CDR3 is 14 amino acids long. V dropped 3 bases and J dropped 4 bases, with 10 bases sitting between them. Germline V gives CDR1 SGHNT, CDR2 YYREEE (reference sequence). For the CDR3, the DNA is TGTGCCAGCAGCTCAAGGTACCTTAATGAAAAACTGTTTTTT. Its protein product is CASSSRYLNEKLFF.

V usage is TRBV9 and J usage is TRBJ1-1, with unresolved D. The CDR3 extends over 13 amino acids. Looked up from germline, CDR1 is SGDLS and CDR2 is YYNGEE. Trimming took 3 bases from V and 4 from J, leaving 10 bases between them. The CDR3 here is CASSANIRTEAFF. CDR3 nucleotide sequence: TGTGCCAGCAGCGCTAACATCCGCACTGAAGCTTTCTTT.

The J gene is TRBJ2-3, the V gene TRBV11-2; D is ambiguous. The CDR3 runs to 15 residues. The germline V and J ends were trimmed by 5 bases and 1 base, with 13 bases remaining between them. CDR1 is SGHAT, CDR2 FQNNGV, per germline. CDR3 sequence (DNA): TGTGCCAGCAGCCCGGCCAATCCTGGCACAGATACGCAGTATTTT. Amino acid sequence: CASSPANPGTDTQYF.

The chain carries TRBV11-2 and TRBJ2-5, with 9 bases aligning to TRBD2. Germline CDR1 SGHAT, CDR2 FQNNGV. The CDR3 totals 17 residues. V shed 1 base, J shed 7 bases, and the junction held 13 bases outside the gene matches. Here the CDR3 reads CASSLGPTSGKWGTQYF. DNA for the CDR3: TGTGCCAGCAGCTTAGGCCCGACTAGCGGTAAATGGGGGACCCAGTACTTC.

This clone was observed a single time. The rearrangement uses TRBV9 and TRBJ2-7, with a tentative D call TRBD2 (7 bases). The V gene's germline CDR1 is SGDLS and CDR2 YYNGEE. This CDR3 is built from 15 residues. V was pared by 0 bases and J by 4 bases, with 14 bases between. CDR3 loop: CASSVGAGAGYEQYF. The CDR3 DNA is TGTGCCAGCAGCGTAGGGGCGGGGGCCGGTTACGAGCAGTACTTC.

The rearrangement joins TRBV7-9 to TRBJ1-5; D perhaps matches TRBD1 (6 bases). Deletions cut 4 bases from V and 2 bases from J, with 6 bases between. CDR1 is SEHNR and CDR2 is FQNEAQ in the germline V gene (reference sequence). The CDR3 is 13 residues long. CDR3 residues: CASSSGGNQPQHF. For the CDR3, the DNA is TGTGCCAGCAGCTCAGGGGGCAATCAGCCCCAGCATTTT.

The rearrangement uses TRBV12-5 and TRBJ2-1, with 12 bases that match TRBD2. The CDR3 has 17 amino acids. J lost 7 bases, V lost 3 bases, and 10 bases had no gene match. CDR1 and CDR2 (germline): LGHNT, FRNRAP. CDR3 nucleotides: TGTGCTAGTGGTTTATCTCGAAGACTAGCGGGGGAGAATGAGCAGTTCTTC. Translating it yields CASGLSRRLAGENEQFF.

The rearrangement links TRBV7-3 to TRBJ2-2; a possible D gene is TRBD1 (7 bases). CDR3 length equals 15 residues. Between the trimmed V and J ends, which lost 5 bases and 10 bases, there was a span of 20 bases. Germline V lookup: CDR1 SGHTA, CDR2 FQGTGA. The CDR3 region is CASSPDSGGPVELFF. In DNA form, the CDR3 reads TGTGCCAGCAGCCCCGATTCAGGGGGGCCTGTGGAGCTGTTTTTT.

The chain uses TRBV2 and TRBJ2-5, with a weak D call TRBD1 (7 bases). The CDR3 consists of 12 residues. CDR1 SNHLY and CDR2 FYNNEI come from the germline V gene. V was clipped by 6 bases and J by 4 bases, with 9 bases between them. For the CDR3, the DNA is TGTGCCAGCAGGCAGGGGGGAGAGACCCAGTACTTC. It yields the protein CASRQGGETQYF.

This clone was picked up one time. V gene TRBV29-1 combines with J gene TRBJ1-2; D unclear. The CDR3 consists of 8 residues. Trimming took 3 bases from V and 9 from J, leaving 2 bases between them. CDR1 and CDR2 (germline): SQVTM, ANQGSEA. The CDR3 sequence is CSVERYTF. CDR3 bases: TGCAGCGTTGAGCGCTACACCTTC.

The V and J genes are TRBV10-2 and TRBJ2-3; maybe TRBD2 (6 bases). Trimming stripped 3 bases from V and 2 bases from J, with 15 bases between. Per the germline V gene, CDR1 is WSHSY and CDR2 is SAAADI. The CDR3 loop spans 16 amino acids. The CDR3: CASSDWRAGNTDTQYF. The CDR3, as DNA: TGCGCCAGCAGTGATTGGCGTGCGGGAAACACAGATACGCAGTATTTT.

The chain uses TRBV9 and TRBJ2-7; TRBD2 is a possible D gene (5 bases). CDR3 length equals 12 residues. Germline CDR1 SGDLS, CDR2 YYNGEE. Trimming took 0 bases from V and 7 from J, leaving 8 bases between them. Written as DNA, the CDR3 is TGTGCCAGCAGCGTAGACCGGGGAGAGCAGTACTTC. Translation: CASSVDRGEQYF.

The table lists this clone with a count of one. This rearrangement joins TRBV14 to TRBJ1-3; D gene uncertain. Looked up from germline, CDR1 is SGHDN and CDR2 is FVKESK. V was shortened by 3 bases and J by 4 bases, with 10 bases between the two germline ends. The CDR3 loop spans 14 amino acids. The CDR3 region is CASSHRIQGNTIYF. The CDR3 DNA reads TGTGCCAGCAGCCATAGGATTCAAGGAAACACCATATATTTT. Together with reference TRBV14 and TRBJ1-3, the CDR3 gives the full variable domain: EAGVTQFPSHSVIEKGQTVTLRCDPISGHDNLYWYRRVMGKEIKFLLHFVKESKQDESGMPNNRFLAERTGGTYSTLKVQPAELEDSGVYFCASSHRIQGNTIYFGEGSWLTVV.

V gene TRBV7-2 combines with J gene TRBJ2-3; TRBD1 is a possible D gene (6 bases). This CDR3 contains 13 residues. The V end lost 1 base, the J end lost 10 bases, and 12 bases lay between the germline ends. Germline loops: CDR1 SGHTA, CDR2 FQGNSA. The chain's CDR3 is CASSLGGRGSQYF. CDR3 bases: TGTGCCAGCAGCTTAGGGGGGCGTGGGTCGCAGTATTTT.

This clone was seen a single time. The V call is TRBV19, the J call TRBJ2-2, with TRBD2 matching over 8 bases. The CDR3 runs 15 residues. J lost 7 bases, V lost 5 bases, and 9 bases had no gene match. CDR1 and CDR2 (germline): LNHDA, SQIVND (reference sequence). The CDR3 spells CASSSRGGLIGELFF. CDR3 bases: TGTGCCAGTAGTTCCCGCGGGGGGTTAATCGGGGAGCTGTTTTTT.

The chain combines TRBV28 with TRBJ2-3, with D possibly matching TRBD1 (6 bases). Germline V gene sequence: CDR1 MDHEN, CDR2 SYDVKM. The CDR3 is 16 amino acids. V shed 4 bases and J shed 7 bases, with 21 bases lying between them. The CDR3 region is CASSSSDRPPRNTQYF. The CDR3 nucleotides read TGTGCCAGCAGTTCATCGGACAGACCGCCCCGGAATACGCAGTATTTT. The complete variable domain, with remaining parts taken from reference TRBV28 and TRBJ2-3, reads DVKVTQSSRYLVKRTGEKVFLECVQDMDHENMFWYRQDPGLGLRLIYFSYDVKMKEKGDIPEGYSVSREKKERFSLILESASTNQTSMYLCASSSSDRPPRNTQYFGPGTRLTVL.

The rearrangement links TRBV2 to TRBJ2-2; TRBD1 is a possible D gene (5 bases). The germline V gene encodes CDR1 SNHLY and CDR2 FYNNEI. The CDR3 spans 12 residues. Written as DNA, the CDR3 is TGTGCGACCTCAGGGTACACCGGGGAGCTGTTTTTT. Its translation: CATSGYTGELFF.

J is TRBJ2-1 and V is TRBV4-2, with D possibly called TRBD1 or TRBD2 (5 bases each). The CDR3 runs 15 residues. CDR1 is LGHNA and CDR2 is YNFKEQ in the germline V gene. V shed 0 bases and J shed 6 bases, with 12 bases lying between them. As DNA, the CDR3 is TGTGCCAGCAGCCAAGACGGGGCTAGCTCCAATGAGCAGTTCTTC. Translated: CASSQDGASSNEQFF.

This clone appeared once. The CDR3 nucleotides are TGCGCCAGCAGCAGGGACAGGGCGAGCGTTGGAGAGACCCAGTACTTC. Translated: CASSRDRASVGETQYF. V and J are TRBV5-1 and TRBJ2-5, with 9 bases that match TRBD1. The J segment lost 4 bases and the V segment lost 4 bases, leaving 11 bases of the junction unmatched. CDR1 and CDR2 (germline): SGHRS, YFSETQ. The CDR3 covers 16 residues.

V usage is TRBV24-1 and J usage is TRBJ2-7; D tentatively fits TRBD1 or TRBD2 (6 bases each). The germline CDR1 and CDR2 sequences are KGHDR and SFDVKD. The CDR3 is 17 residues long. V was pared by 3 bases and J by 0 bases, with 17 bases between. CDR3 coding DNA: TGTGCCACCAGTGATCCCACGGGGGCCCGCCCCTCCTACGAGCAGTACTTC. It translates to CATSDPTGARPSYEQYF.

The chain combines TRBV7-9 with TRBJ1-6; D may be TRBD1 (5 bases). Trimming cost V 3 bases and J 16 bases, with 13 bases left between them. CDR1 SEHNR and CDR2 FQNEAQ come from the germline V gene (reference sequence). The CDR3 is made up of 12 amino acids. The CDR3 DNA is TGTGCCAGCAGCTTCCCGGGGGGGAGGCTCCACTTT. Amino acid sequence: CASSFPGGRLHF.

Notes on this clone: This sample also contains other DNA sequences that code for the same CDR3. This sequence joins TRBV5-1 and TRBJ2-7; either TRBD1 or TRBD2 may fit D (6 bases each). The germline CDR1 and CDR2 sequences are SGHRS and YFSETQ. Trimming cost V 2 bases and J 0 bases, with 9 bases left between them. This CDR3 spans 14 amino acids. CDR3 nucleotide sequence: TGCGCCAGCAGCTTAGGGGGACTCTCCTACGAGCAGTACTTC. Protein sequence: CASSLGGLSYEQYF.

The rearrangement joins TRBV18 to TRBJ1-3, with a possible D match to TRBD1 (5 bases). V dropped 4 bases and J dropped 2 bases, with 9 bases sitting between them. Per germline, CDR1 KGHSH and CDR2 LQKENI. The CDR3 spans 14 residues. Written as DNA, the CDR3 is TGTGCCAGCTCACGAGGGGCGACTGGAAACACCATATATTTT. It translates to CASSRGATGNTIYF.

This chain joins TRBV5-1 and TRBJ2-2; D perhaps matches TRBD1 (5 bases). This CDR3 is 15 amino acids long. Deletions cut 1 base from V and 4 bases from J, with 11 bases between. The germline gives CDR1 SGHRS, CDR2 YFSETQ. This chain's CDR3 is CASSLSGWGTGELFF. The CDR3 nucleotides read TGCGCCAGCAGCTTGTCAGGGTGGGGCACCGGGGAGCTGTTTTTT.

This chain connects TRBV2 to TRBJ1-4; no firm D call. There are 14 residues in the CDR3. Looked up from germline, CDR1 is SNHLY and CDR2 is FYNNEI. Trimming pared 6 bases from V and 1 base from J, leaving 9 bases between. CDR3 DNA sequence: TGTGCCAGCAGAGTCCTGGGAACTAATGAAAAACTGTTTTTT. Protein product: CASRVLGTNEKLFF.